The 30 T cell receptor beta chains below all came from one sample that was sequenced in a study of cytomegalovirus exposure and HLA in healthy donors. The PCR ran on 60 Vbeta and 13 Jbeta primers. The assay was immunoSEQ multiplex PCR, and TCRdb's table has in-frame clones only and misses some. The data contain around 300,000 clones, 72% of them singletons. Material: PBMCs. The receptor set was obtained from a female donor in good health and CMV-seronegative.

V and J are TRBV2 and TRBJ1-5; 8 bases line up with TRBD1. V dropped 3 bases and J dropped 2; count of bases not matched to a gene: 3. The germline gives CDR1 SNHLY, CDR2 FYNNEI. This CDR3 is 15 amino acids long. The DNA of the CDR3 is TGTGCCAGCAGTGACGTGACAGGGGGCAATCAGCCCCAGCATTTT. This gives the protein CASSDVTGGNQPQHF.

This clone has only one observation. The chain has TRBV18 and TRBJ2-1, with 11 nucleotides matching TRBD2. Trimming removed 3 bases from V and 2 bases from J; junction bases left unmatched: 6. Germline CDR1 and CDR2: KGHSH and LQKENI. CDR3 length: 17 residues. The CDR3 DNA reads TGTGCCAGCTCACCGGGTAGCGGGAGGGCCCCCTACAATGAGCAGTTCTTC. It is translated as CASSPGSGRAPYNEQFF.

The rearrangement joins TRBV13 to TRBJ2-7; tentatively, D is TRBD2 (6 bases). Between the trimmed V and J ends, which lost 3 bases and 0 bases, there was a span of 12 bases. From germline, CDR1 is PRHDT and CDR2 FYEKMQ (reference sequence). This CDR3 is built from 15 residues. The CDR3 reads CASSLGLRISYEQYF. The DNA of the CDR3 is TGTGCCAGCAGCTTGGGACTGAGAATCTCCTACGAGCAGTACTTC.

The V call is TRBV27, the J call TRBJ1-5; 7 bases are a match to TRBD1. This CDR3 has 16 residues. V gave up 1 base and J gave up 1 base; unmatched junction bases: 4. CDR1 is MNHEY, CDR2 SMNVEV, per germline (reference sequence). DNA of the CDR3: TGTGCCAGCAGTTTATATGGGACAGCGAGCAATCAGCCCCAGCATTTT. Amino acid sequence: CASSLYGTASNQPQHF.

The rearrangement joins TRBV5-1 to TRBJ2-6, with D possibly matching TRBD1 (6 bases). The length of the CDR3 is 16 residues. Germline CDR1 reads SGHRS; CDR2 reads YFSETQ. V was pared by 4 bases and J by 3 bases, with 14 bases between. The CDR3 bases are TGCGCCAGCAGCCTACAGGGATTCGGTGGGGCCAACGTCCTGACTTTC. Protein: CASSLQGFGGANVLTF.

J is TRBJ2-7 and V is TRBV5-1; weak D call: TRBD1 (5 bases). V was pared by 0 bases and J by 1 base, with 8 bases between. Per the germline V gene, CDR1 is SGHRS and CDR2 is YFSETQ. This CDR3 spans 14 amino acids. The CDR3 DNA follows: TGCGCCAGCAGCTTGGTCCAGGGTTCCTACGAGCAGTACTTC. This codes for CASSLVQGSYEQYF.

Judged by abundance, this clone is medium-sized. This chain connects TRBV9 to TRBJ2-2, with D unresolved. The germline V and J ends were trimmed by 4 bases and 1 base, with 11 bases remaining between them. The CDR3 has 15 residues. Germline V gene data show CDR1 as SGDLS and CDR2 as YYNGEE. CDR3 sequence reads: CASSQSNGNTGELFF. The DNA for the CDR3 is TGTGCCAGCAGCCAATCAAACGGGAACACCGGGGAGCTGTTTTTT.

About this clone itself: The sample carries other DNA sequences with the same CDR3. This chain uses TRBV5-6 with TRBJ2-1, with D unclear. Germline loops: CDR1 SGHDT, CDR2 YYEEEE. Deletions cut 0 bases from V and 5 bases from J, with 12 bases between. The length of the CDR3 is 15 residues. The CDR3 DNA reads TGTGCCAGCAGCTTGGCTCCGACTTCACACAATGAGCAGTTCTTC. Its protein is CASSLAPTSHNEQFF.

The V call is TRBV7-9, the J call TRBJ2-7; 8 bases match TRBD1. Per the germline V gene, CDR1 is SEHNR and CDR2 is FQNEAQ (reference sequence). CDR3 size: 15 residues. The junction had 10 bases not matched to a gene; V was cut back by 3 bases and J by 6 bases. The CDR3 DNA reads as TGTGCCAGCAGCTTTTTCATCCAGGGGGCTGGCGAGCAGTACTTC. Amino acid sequence: CASSFFIQGAGEQYF.

In this sample, this clone turned up a few times. The chain couples TRBV6-6 to TRBJ2-7; tentatively, D is TRBD2 (7 bases). V shed 4 bases and J shed 2 bases, with 9 bases lying between them. Germline V gives CDR1 MNHNY, CDR2 SVGAGI (reference sequence). This CDR3 contains 13 residues. CDR3 coding DNA: TGTGCCAGCAGTTGGGGGGGCCCCTACGAGCAGTACTTC. Translating gives CASSWGGPYEQYF.

This chain joins TRBV9 and TRBJ1-3, with 7 bases fitting TRBD1. The CDR3 extends over 15 amino acids. In germline, CDR1 is SGDLS, CDR2 YYNGEE. V shed 4 bases, J shed 0 bases, and the junction held 4 bases outside the gene matches. The CDR3, as DNA: TGTGCCAGCAGCCGGGACAGCCACTCTGGAAACACCATATATTTT. Residues: CASSRDSHSGNTIYF.

The chain carries TRBV5-1 and TRBJ2-5; perhaps TRBD1 as D (6 bases). Judging by the DNA end, TRBJ2-7 fits better; the J call may be wrong. Germline assignment: CDR1 SGHRS and CDR2 YFSETQ. The CDR3 covers 12 residues. CDR3 sequence reads: CASRQGEYEQYF. The CDR3 DNA is TGCGCCAGCAGACAGGGAGAATACGAGCAGTACTTC.

The chain carries TRBV5-4 and TRBJ2-3; 14 bases map to TRBD2. The CDR3 covers 18 residues. V shed 1 base and J 0 bases; nucleotides not matched to a gene: 4. CDR1 SGHNT and CDR2 YYREEE come from the germline V gene (reference sequence). CDR3 region: CASSLFGLAGGSTDTQYF. The CDR3 DNA follows: TGTGCCAGCAGCTTGTTTGGACTAGCGGGAGGAAGCACAGATACGCAGTATTTT.

V usage is TRBV5-1 and J usage is TRBJ1-2, with 7 bases matching TRBD1. J gave up 3 bases and V 4 bases, and 3 bases lay outside the gene matches. The germline V gene encodes CDR1 SGHRS and CDR2 YFSETQ. CDR3 length equals 13 residues. The CDR3 DNA follows: TGCGCCAGCAGCCCGGGACAGTACTATGGCTACACCTTC. Protein sequence: CASSPGQYYGYTF. Combining the CDR3 with reference TRBV5-1 and TRBJ1-2 gives the whole variable domain KAGVTQTPRYLIKTRGQQVTLSCSPISGHRSVSWYQQTPGQGLQFLFEYFSETQRNKGNFPGRFSGRQFSNSRSEMNVSTLELGDSALYLCASSPGQYYGYTFGSGTRLTVV.

This chain joins TRBV7-9 and TRBJ2-2, with unresolved D. The V end was cut by 2 bases, the J end by 0 bases, with 16 bases between. Germline V gene sequence: CDR1 SEHNR, CDR2 FQNEAQ (reference sequence). CDR3 length: 18 amino acids. The CDR3 DNA follows: TGTGCCAGCAGCTTAAAGTCTGGGTGGAGCACGAACACCGGGGAGCTGTTTTTT. Protein sequence: CASSLKSGWSTNTGELFF.

This chain connects TRBV28 to TRBJ2-3, with 12 bases identical to TRBD1. CDR1 is MDHEN and CDR2 is SYDVKM in the germline V gene. The CDR3 is made up of 14 amino acids. V lost 10 bases, J lost 7 bases, and 9 bases stayed unmatched. In DNA, the CDR3 is TGTGCCACCCACACGGGACAGGGGGCAAATACGCAGTATTTT. This encodes CATHTGQGANTQYF.

CDR3 sequence (DNA): TGTGCCAGCAGCTTATCTCCGGACAGGGGGGAAAAACTGTTTTTT. It translates to CASSLSPDRGEKLFF. The chain couples TRBV7-9 to TRBJ1-4; TRBD1 matches at 10 bases. The CDR3 totals 15 residues. In germline, CDR1 is SEHNR, CDR2 FQNEAQ (reference sequence). Unmatched junction bases numbered 5, after V lost 2 bases and J lost 8 bases. Using reference TRBV7-9 and TRBJ1-4 for the parts outside the CDR3, the full variable domain is DTGVSQNPRHKITKRGQNVTFRCDPISEHNRLYWYRQTLGQGPEFLTYFQNEAQLEKSRLLSDRFSAERPKGSFSTLEIQRTEQGDSAMYLCASSLSPDRGEKLFFGSGTQLSVL.

This chain uses TRBV27 with TRBJ1-5; 8 nucleotides agree with TRBD1. V shed 3 bases and J 5 bases; nucleotides not matched to a gene: 6. The CDR3 covers 15 residues. Per the germline V gene, CDR1 is MNHEY and CDR2 is SMNVEV (reference sequence). CDR3 protein: CASSFRDRLDQPQHF. CDR3 DNA: TGTGCCAGCAGTTTCCGGGACAGGCTTGATCAGCCCCAGCATTTT.

The chain has TRBV18 and TRBJ2-4, with TRBD1 identical over 8 bases. Germline values: CDR1 KGHSH, CDR2 LQKENI. Unmatched junction bases numbered 10, after V lost 3 bases and J lost 9 bases. The CDR3 contains 15 residues. The CDR3 DNA follows: TGTGCCAGCTCACCTCCAGGACAGGGTAGGGGCATTCAGTACTTC. It specifies CASSPPGQGRGIQYF. The whole variable domain, remainder taken from reference TRBV18 and TRBJ2-4, is NAGVMQNPRHLVRRRGQEARLRCSPMKGHSHVYWYRQLPEEGLKFMVYLQKENIIDESGMPKERFSAEFPKEGPSILRIQQVVRGDSAAYFCASSPPGQGRGIQYFGAGTRLSVL.

The chain is built from TRBV30 and TRBJ1-4, with TRBD1 matching 7 bases. This CDR3 has 13 amino acids. Germline CDR1 is GTSNPN and CDR2 is SVGIG (reference sequence). The ends lost 5 bases at V and 7 bases at J; junction bases unmatched: 7. The CDR3 is CAWGKGAGEKLFF. CDR3 DNA: TGTGCCTGGGGTAAGGGGGCCGGTGAAAAACTGTTTTTT.

Only a few counts were recorded for this clone. The rearrangement joins TRBV6-1 to TRBJ2-1; D is ambiguous. The CDR3 length is 14 residues. Germline assignment: CDR1 MNHNS and CDR2 SASEGT. The germline V and J ends were trimmed by 1 base and 9 bases, with 13 bases remaining between them. The CDR3 spells CASSEGHRVTEQFF. In DNA, the CDR3 is TGTGCCAGCAGTGAAGGCCACAGAGTAACTGAGCAGTTCTTC.

This chain joins TRBV6-6 and TRBJ2-5; D is ambiguous. TRBJ2-7 explains the end of the DNA better; the J call may be wrong. The CDR3 loop spans 14 amino acids. CDR1 is MNHNY and CDR2 is SVGAGI in the germline V gene (reference sequence). The CDR3, as DNA: TGTGCCAGCAGTTACGACTCAATTAGCTACGAGCAGTACTTC. Translating it yields CASSYDSISYEQYF.

The V call is TRBV18, the J call TRBJ1-3; D is perhaps TRBD1 (6 bases). V was pared by 2 bases and J by 2 bases, with 10 bases between. The CDR3 contains 15 residues. Germline values: CDR1 KGHSH, CDR2 LQKENI. The CDR3, as DNA: TGTGCCAGCTCACCAATTGGGGGCCCTGGAAACACCATATATTTT. Translation: CASSPIGGPGNTIYF.

The V gene is TRBV6-5, the J gene TRBJ2-3, with 10 positions matching TRBD2. This CDR3 region has 15 residues. V shed 5 bases and J 2 bases; nucleotides not matched to a gene: 4. The germline gives CDR1 MNHEY, CDR2 SVGAGI. As DNA, the CDR3 is TGTGCCAGCAGTAGGCTAGCGGGAGACACAGATACGCAGTATTTT. Translation gives CASSRLAGDTDTQYF.

This clone showed up just a few times. The chain is built from TRBV9 and TRBJ1-6, with D perhaps TRBD1 (6 bases). This CDR3 has 19 residues. Germline assignment: CDR1 SGDLS and CDR2 YYNGEE. Trimming cost V 0 bases and J 0 bases, with 16 bases left between them. CDR3 sequence reads: CASSVGRGQTSSYNSPLHF. CDR3 bases: TGTGCCAGCAGCGTAGGAAGGGGACAAACCAGCTCCTATAATTCACCCCTCCACTTT.

The chain carries TRBV5-1 and TRBJ2-1; tentative D call: TRBD2 (5 bases). Trimming cost V 5 bases and J 8 bases, with 14 bases left between them. Germline values: CDR1 SGHRS, CDR2 YFSETQ. CDR3 size: 13 residues. The DNA of the CDR3 is TGCGCCAGCAGGGAGCGGATTGGCTATGAGCAGTTCTTC. This sequence encodes CASRERIGYEQFF.

The table lists this clone with a count of one. This rearrangement joins TRBV5-8 to TRBJ1-2, with TRBD1 matching 9 bases. Germline V gene sequence: CDR1 SGHTS, CDR2 YDEGEE. There are 14 residues in the CDR3. V lost 2 bases and J lost 5; bases outside the gene matches: 4. CDR3 region: CASSFTGGSYGYTF. CDR3 coding DNA: TGTGCCAGCAGCTTCACAGGGGGCTCGTATGGCTACACCTTC.

This clone was seen just once. The chain combines TRBV28 with TRBJ2-7; D is undetermined. The ends were cut back, 3 bases at V and 3 bases at J, with 9 bases in the middle. Germline V lookup: CDR1 MDHEN, CDR2 SYDVKM. This CDR3 contains 13 residues. The CDR3 DNA reads TGTGCCAGCAGTTTTGAACTTCTCTACGAGCAGTACTTC. It encodes CASSFELLYEQYF.

The chain recombines TRBV5-4 with TRBJ2-5; 8 bases fit TRBD2. The CDR3 is 13 residues long. V lost 1 base and J lost 5; bases outside the gene matches: 1. Per germline, CDR1 SGHNT and CDR2 YYREEE (reference sequence). CDR3 nucleotide sequence: TGTGCCAGCAGCTTGAGCGGGGGCGAGACCCAGTACTTC. Its protein is CASSLSGGETQYF.

This clone was detected a few times. The chain combines TRBV28 with TRBJ2-5, with D hard to call. Germline V gene data show CDR1 as MDHEN and CDR2 as SYDVKM. Trimming removed 4 bases at V and 5 bases at J, with 23 bases between. This CDR3 comprises 17 residues. CDR3 in DNA: TGTGCCAGCAGTTCTCGACGGCAAATGGGTATCGGGGAGACCCAGTACTTC. Its protein product is CASSSRRQMGIGETQYF.